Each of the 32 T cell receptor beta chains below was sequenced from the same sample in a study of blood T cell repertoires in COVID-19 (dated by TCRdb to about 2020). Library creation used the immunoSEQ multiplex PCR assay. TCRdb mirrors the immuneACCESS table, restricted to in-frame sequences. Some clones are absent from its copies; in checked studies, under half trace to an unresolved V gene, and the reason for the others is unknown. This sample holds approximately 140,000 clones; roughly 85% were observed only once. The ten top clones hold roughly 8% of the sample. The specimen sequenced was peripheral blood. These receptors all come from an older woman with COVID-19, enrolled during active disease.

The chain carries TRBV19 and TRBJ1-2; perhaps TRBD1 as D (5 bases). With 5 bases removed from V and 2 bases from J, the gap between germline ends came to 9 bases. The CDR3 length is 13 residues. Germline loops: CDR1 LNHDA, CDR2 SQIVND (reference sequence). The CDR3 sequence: CASSPRGNYGYTF. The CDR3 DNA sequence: TGTGCCAGTAGTCCTAGGGGAAACTATGGCTACACCTTC.

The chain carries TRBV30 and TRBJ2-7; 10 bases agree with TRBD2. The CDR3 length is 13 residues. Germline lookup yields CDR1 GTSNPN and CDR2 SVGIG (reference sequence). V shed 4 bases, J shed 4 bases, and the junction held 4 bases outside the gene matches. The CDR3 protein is CAWKASGGYEQYF. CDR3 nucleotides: TGTGCCTGGAAGGCTAGCGGGGGTTACGAGCAGTACTTC. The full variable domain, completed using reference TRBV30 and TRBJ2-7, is SQTIHQWPATLVQPVGSPLSLECTVEGTSNPNLYWYRQAAGRGLQLLFYSVGIGQISSEVPQNLSASRPQDRQFILSSKKLLLSDSGFYLCAWKASGGYEQYFGPGTRLTVT.

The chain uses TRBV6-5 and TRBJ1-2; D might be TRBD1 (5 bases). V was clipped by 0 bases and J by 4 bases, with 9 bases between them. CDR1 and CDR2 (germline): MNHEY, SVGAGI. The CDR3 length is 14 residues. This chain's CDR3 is CASSYSGRAYGYTF. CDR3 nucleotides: TGTGCCAGCAGTTACTCGGGCAGGGCCTATGGCTACACCTTC.

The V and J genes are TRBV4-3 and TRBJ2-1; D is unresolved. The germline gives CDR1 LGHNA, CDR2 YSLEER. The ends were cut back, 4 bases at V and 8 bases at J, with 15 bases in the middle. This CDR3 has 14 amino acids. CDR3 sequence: CASSLGSPRDEQFF. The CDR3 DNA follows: TGCGCCAGCAGCCTTGGGTCCCCTCGGGATGAGCAGTTCTTC.

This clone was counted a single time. The CDR3 sequence is CASSQGAGPRGNEQFF. The DNA of the CDR3 is TGTGCCAGCAGCCAAGGGGCGGGGCCGCGAGGCAATGAGCAGTTCTTC. This chain joins TRBV4-2 and TRBJ2-1; maybe TRBD2 (6 bases). Deletions cut 1 base from V and 6 bases from J, with 16 bases between. Germline lookup yields CDR1 LGHNA and CDR2 YNFKEQ. The CDR3 is made up of 16 amino acids.

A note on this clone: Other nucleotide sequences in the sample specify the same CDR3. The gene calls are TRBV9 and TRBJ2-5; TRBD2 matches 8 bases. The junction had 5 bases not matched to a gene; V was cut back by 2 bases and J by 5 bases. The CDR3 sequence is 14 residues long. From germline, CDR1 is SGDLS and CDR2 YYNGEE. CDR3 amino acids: CASSVGTSGETQYF. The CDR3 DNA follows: TGTGCCAGCAGCGTGGGGACTAGTGGGGAGACCCAGTACTTC.

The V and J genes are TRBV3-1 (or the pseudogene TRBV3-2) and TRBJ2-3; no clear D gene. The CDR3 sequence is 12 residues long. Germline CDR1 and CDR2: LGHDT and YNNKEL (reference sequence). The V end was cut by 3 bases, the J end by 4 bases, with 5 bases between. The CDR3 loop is CASSHYPDTQYF. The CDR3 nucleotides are TGTGCCAGCAGCCACTACCCAGATACGCAGTATTTT.

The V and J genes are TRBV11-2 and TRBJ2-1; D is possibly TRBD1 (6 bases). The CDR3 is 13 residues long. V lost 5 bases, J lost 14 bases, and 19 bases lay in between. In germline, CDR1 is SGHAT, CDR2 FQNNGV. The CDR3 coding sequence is TGTGCCAGCAGCCCGTCCCAGGGTCCAGGGGAGTTCTTC. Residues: CASSPSQGPGEFF.

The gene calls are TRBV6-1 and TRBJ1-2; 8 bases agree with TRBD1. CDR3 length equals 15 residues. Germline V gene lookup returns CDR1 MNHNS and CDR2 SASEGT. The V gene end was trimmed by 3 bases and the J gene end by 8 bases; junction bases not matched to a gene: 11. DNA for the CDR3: TGTGCCAGCAGTGACGGTTCAGGGGGCGCGGTGGGCTACACCTTC. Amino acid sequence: CASSDGSGGAVGYTF.

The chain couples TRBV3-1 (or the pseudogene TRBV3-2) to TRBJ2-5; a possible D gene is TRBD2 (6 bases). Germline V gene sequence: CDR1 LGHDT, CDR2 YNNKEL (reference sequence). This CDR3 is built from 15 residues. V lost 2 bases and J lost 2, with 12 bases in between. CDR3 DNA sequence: TGTGCCAGCAGCCAACCCCGCGGGACTCAAGAGACCCAGTACTTC. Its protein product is CASSQPRGTQETQYF.

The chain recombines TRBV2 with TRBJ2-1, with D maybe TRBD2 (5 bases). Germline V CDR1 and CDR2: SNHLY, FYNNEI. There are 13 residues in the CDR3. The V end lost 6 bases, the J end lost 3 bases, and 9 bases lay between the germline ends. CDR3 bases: TGTGCCAGCAGCCCCCGGGGCTACAATGAGCAGTTCTTC. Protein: CASSPRGYNEQFF.

The CDR3 region is CASSFRDRNTEAFF. In DNA form, the CDR3 reads TGTGCCAGCAGCTTTCGGGACAGAAACACTGAAGCTTTCTTT. V usage is TRBV7-2 and J usage is TRBJ1-1; 7 bases align to TRBD1. This CDR3 is built from 14 residues. Germline V gene lookup returns CDR1 SGHTA and CDR2 FQGNSA. The trim removed 3 bases at V and 2 bases at J, leaving 3 bases unmatched.

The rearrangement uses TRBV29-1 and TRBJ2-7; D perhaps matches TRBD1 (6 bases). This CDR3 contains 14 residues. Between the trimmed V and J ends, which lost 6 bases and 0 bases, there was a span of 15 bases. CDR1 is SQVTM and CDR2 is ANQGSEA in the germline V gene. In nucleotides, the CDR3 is TGCAGCGTAGAAACGGGACAAAGCTCCTACGAGCAGTACTTC. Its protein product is CSVETGQSSYEQYF.

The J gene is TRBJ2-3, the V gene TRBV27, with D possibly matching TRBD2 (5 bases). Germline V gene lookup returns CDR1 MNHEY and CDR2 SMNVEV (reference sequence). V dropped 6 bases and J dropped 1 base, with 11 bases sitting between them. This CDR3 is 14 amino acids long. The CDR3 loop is CASRSSGGTDTQYF. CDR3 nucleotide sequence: TGTGCCAGCAGGTCAAGCGGAGGCACAGATACGCAGTATTTT.

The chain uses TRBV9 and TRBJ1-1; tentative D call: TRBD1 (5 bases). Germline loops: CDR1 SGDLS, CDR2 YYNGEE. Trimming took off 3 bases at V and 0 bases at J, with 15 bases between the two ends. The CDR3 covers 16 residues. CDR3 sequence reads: CASSETTGGMNTEAFF. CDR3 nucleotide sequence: TGTGCCAGCAGCGAGACCACCGGGGGTATGAACACTGAAGCTTTCTTT. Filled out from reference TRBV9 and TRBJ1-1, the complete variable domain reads DSGVTQTPKHLITATGQRVTLRCSPRSGDLSVYWYQQSLDQGLQFLIQYYNGEERAKGNILERFSAQQFPDLHSELNLSSLELGDSALYFCASSETTGGMNTEAFFGQGTRLTVV.

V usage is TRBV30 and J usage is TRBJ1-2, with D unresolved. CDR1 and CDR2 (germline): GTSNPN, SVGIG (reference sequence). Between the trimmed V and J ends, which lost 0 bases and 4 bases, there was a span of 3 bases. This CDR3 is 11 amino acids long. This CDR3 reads CAWSVSYGYTF. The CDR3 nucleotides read TGTGCCTGGAGTGTTAGCTATGGCTACACCTTC.

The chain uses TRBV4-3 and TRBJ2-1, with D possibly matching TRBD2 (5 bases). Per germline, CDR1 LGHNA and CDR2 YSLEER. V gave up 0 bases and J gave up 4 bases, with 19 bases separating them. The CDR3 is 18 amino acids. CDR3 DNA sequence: TGCGCCAGCAGCCAAGAGGTGTCTCCCCCGGCGGGTTACAATGAGCAGTTCTTC. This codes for CASSQEVSPPAGYNEQFF.

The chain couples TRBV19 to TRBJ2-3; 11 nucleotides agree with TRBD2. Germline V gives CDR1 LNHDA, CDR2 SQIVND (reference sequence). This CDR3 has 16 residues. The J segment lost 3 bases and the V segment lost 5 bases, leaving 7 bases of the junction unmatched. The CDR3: CASSRGTSGRTDTQYF. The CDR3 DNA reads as TGTGCCAGTAGTCGAGGGACTAGCGGCAGGACAGATACGCAGTATTTT.

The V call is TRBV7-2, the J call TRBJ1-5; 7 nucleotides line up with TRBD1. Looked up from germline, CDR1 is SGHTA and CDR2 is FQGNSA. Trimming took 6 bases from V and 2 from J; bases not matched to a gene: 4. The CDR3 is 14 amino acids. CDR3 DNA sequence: TGTGCCAGCAGTATCAGGGGGGGCAATCAGCCCCAGCATTTT. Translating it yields CASSIRGGNQPQHF. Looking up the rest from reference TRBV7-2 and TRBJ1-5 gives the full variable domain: GAGVSQSPSNKVTEKGKDVELRCDPISGHTALYWYRQSLGQGLEFLIYFQGNSAPDKSGLPSDRFSAERTGGSVSTLTIQRTQQEDSAVYLCASSIRGGNQPQHFGDGTRLSIL.

DNA of the CDR3: TGTGCCAGCAGCCCGGGAGAGGACTATGGCTACACCTTC. This sequence encodes CASSPGEDYGYTF. The rearrangement uses TRBV12-3 or TRBV12-4 and TRBJ1-2; no clear D. V dropped 6 bases and J dropped 3 bases, with 11 bases sitting between them. The CDR3 is 13 amino acids.

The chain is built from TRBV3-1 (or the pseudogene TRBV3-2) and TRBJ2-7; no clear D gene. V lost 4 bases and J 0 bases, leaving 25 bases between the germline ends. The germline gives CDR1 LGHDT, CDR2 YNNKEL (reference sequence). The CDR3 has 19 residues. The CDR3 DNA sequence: TGTGCCAGCAGCCTAAGAGGTTCGGCAGTGGCTACTAACTCCTACGAGCAGTACTTC. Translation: CASSLRGSAVATNSYEQYF.

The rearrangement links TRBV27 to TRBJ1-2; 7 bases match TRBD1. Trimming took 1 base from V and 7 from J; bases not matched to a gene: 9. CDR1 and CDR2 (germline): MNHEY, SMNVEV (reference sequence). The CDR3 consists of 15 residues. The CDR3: CASSLFQGGVGGYTF. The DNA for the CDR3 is TGTGCCAGCAGTTTATTTCAGGGGGGAGTGGGTGGCTACACCTTC.

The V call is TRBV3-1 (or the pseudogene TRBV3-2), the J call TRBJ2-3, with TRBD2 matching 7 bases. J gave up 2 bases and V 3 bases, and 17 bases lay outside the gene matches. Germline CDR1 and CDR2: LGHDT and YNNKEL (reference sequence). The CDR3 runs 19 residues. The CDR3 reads CASSHPNRGAGETTDTQYF. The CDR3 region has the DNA TGTGCCAGCAGCCATCCCAATCGCGGGGCGGGGGAAACCACAGATACGCAGTATTTT.

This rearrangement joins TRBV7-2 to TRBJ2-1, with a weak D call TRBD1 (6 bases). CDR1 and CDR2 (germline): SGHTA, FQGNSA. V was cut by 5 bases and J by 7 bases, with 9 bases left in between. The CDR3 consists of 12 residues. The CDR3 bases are TGTGCCAGCAGCCCAGGGGTGAATGAGCAGTTCTTC. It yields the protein CASSPGVNEQFF.

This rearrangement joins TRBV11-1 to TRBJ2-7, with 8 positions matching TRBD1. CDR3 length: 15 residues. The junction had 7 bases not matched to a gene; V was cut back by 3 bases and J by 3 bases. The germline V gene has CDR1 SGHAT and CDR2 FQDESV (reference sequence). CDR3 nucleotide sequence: TGTGCCAGCAGCTTTCCCCAGGGGGCAGTCTACGAGCAGTACTTC. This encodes CASSFPQGAVYEQYF.

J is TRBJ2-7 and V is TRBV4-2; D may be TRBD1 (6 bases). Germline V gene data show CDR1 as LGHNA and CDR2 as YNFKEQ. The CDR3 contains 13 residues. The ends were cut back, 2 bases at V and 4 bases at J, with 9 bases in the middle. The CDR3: CASSQTGPYEQYF. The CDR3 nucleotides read TGTGCCAGCAGCCAAACAGGGCCTTACGAGCAGTACTTC.

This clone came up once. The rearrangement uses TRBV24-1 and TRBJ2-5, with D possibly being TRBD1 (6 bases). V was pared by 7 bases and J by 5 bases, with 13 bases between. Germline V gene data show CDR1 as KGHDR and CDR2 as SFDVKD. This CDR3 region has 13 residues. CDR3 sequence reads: CATSAWGQETQYF. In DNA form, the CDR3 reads TGTGCCACCAGCGCGTGGGGGCAGGAGACCCAGTACTTC.

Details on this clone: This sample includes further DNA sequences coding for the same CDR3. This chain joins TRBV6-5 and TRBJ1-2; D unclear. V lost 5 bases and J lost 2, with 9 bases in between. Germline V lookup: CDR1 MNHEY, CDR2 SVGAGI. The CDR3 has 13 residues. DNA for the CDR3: TGTGCCAGCAGTCGAACTCCAAACTATGGCTACACCTTC. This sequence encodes CASSRTPNYGYTF.

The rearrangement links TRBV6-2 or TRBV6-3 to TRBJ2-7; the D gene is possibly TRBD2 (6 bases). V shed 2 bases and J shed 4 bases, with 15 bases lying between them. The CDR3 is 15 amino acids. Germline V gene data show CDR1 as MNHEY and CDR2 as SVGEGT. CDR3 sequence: CASSYGLGRGYEQYF. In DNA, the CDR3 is TGTGCCAGCAGTTACGGTTTAGGCCGGGGGTACGAGCAGTACTTC.

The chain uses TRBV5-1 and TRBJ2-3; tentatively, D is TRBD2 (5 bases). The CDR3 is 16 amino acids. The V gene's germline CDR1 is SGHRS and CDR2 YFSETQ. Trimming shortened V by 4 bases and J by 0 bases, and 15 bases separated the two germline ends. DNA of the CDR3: TGCGCCAGCAGCGCTTCTAGCTTCTCTAGCACAGATACGCAGTATTTT. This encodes CASSASSFSSTDTQYF.

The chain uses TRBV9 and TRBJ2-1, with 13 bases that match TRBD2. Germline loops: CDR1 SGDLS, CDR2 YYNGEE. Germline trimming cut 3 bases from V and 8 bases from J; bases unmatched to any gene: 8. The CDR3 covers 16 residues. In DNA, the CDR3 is TGTGCCAGCAGCGCGGGGACTAGCGGGGATAGCTATGAGCAGTTCTTC. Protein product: CASSAGTSGDSYEQFF.

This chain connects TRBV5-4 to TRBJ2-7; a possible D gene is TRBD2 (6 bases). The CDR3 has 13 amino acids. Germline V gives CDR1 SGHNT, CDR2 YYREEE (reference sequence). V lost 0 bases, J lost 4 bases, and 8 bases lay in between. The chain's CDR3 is CASSLEEGYEQYF. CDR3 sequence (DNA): TGTGCCAGCAGCTTGGAGGAGGGTTACGAGCAGTACTTC.